This T cell receptor beta chain came from a study of chemoradiotherapy in HPV16-positive cancers. The overall study: Candidate HPV-specific T-cell clones and common TCR motifs came from functional assays in a couple of HPV16-positive patients.

The CDR3 has 17 residues. V lost 5 bases, J lost 2 bases, and 15 bases stayed unmatched. The germline CDR1 and CDR2 sequences are SGHVS and FQNEAQ. Study results and caveats: During treatment, candidate HPV-specific clones and E7-related motifs expanded in tumor.

Regarding this clone: Its specificity is not known.

Profiled with immunoSEQ multiplex PCR; TCRdb holds only in-frame clones, not every one. Here the sample spans about 33,000 clones, about 88% being singletons. Over chemoradiotherapy, repertoires were sampled more than once. The source of this sequence is a human donor with HPV-associated anogenital cancer. The starting material was blood, obtained from a patient who underwent chemoradiotherapy. The rearrangement uses TRBV7-8 and TRBJ2-7, with TRBD1 matching over 7 bases. The CDR3 sequence is CASSDRGQPSLPYEQYF. The DNA of the CDR3 is TGTGCCAGCAGCGACCGGGGACAGCCTTCTCTCCCCTACGAGCAGTACTTC.